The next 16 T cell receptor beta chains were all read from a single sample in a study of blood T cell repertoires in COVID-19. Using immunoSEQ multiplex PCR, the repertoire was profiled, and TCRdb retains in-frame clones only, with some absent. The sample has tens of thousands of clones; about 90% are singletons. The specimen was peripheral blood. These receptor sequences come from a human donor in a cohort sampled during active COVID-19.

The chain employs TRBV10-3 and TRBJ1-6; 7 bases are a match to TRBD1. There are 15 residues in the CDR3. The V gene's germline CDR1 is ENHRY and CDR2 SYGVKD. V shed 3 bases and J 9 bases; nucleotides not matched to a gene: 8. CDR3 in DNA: TGTGCCATCAGTGAAAACGAAGGGGGCTTTTCACCCCTCCACTTT. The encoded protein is CAISENEGGFSPLHF.

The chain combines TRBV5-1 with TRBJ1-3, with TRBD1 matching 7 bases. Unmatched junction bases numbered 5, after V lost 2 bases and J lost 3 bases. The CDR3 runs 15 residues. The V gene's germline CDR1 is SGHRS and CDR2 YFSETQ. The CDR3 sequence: CASSFGTEYGNTIYF. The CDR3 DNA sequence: TGCGCCAGCAGCTTCGGGACAGAGTATGGAAACACCATATATTTT.

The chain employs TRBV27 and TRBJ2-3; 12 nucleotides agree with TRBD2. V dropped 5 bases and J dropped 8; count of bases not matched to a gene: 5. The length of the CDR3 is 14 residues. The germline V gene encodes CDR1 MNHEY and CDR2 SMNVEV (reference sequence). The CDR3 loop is CASSPGTSGPTQYF. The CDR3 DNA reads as TGTGCCAGCAGTCCCGGGACTAGCGGGCCTACGCAGTATTTT.

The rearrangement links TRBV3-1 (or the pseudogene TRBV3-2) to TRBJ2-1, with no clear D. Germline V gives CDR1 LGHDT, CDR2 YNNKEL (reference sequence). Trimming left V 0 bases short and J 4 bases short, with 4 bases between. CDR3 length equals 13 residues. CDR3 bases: TGTGCCAGCAGCCAAGAGACTTACAATGAGCAGTTCTTC. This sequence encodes CASSQETYNEQFF.

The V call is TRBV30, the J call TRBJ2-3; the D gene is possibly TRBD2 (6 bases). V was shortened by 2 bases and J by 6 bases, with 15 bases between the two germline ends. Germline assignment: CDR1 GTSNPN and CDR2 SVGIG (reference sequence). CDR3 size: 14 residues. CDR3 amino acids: CAWSRDSNPDTQYF. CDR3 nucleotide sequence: TGTGCCTGGAGTAGGGACTCCAATCCCGATACGCAGTATTTT.

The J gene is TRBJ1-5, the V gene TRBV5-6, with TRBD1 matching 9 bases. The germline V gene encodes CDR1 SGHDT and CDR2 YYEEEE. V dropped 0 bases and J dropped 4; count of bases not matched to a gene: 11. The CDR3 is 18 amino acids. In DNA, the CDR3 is TGTGCCAGCAGCTTGGCCCCACCAGGACAGGGGCCTAATCAGCCCCAGCATTTT. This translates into CASSLAPPGQGPNQPQHF.

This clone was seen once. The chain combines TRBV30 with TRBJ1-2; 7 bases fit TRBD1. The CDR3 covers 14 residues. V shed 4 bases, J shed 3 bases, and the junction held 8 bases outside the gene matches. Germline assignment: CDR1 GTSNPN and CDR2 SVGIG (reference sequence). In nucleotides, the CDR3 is TGTGCCTGGAAGCGCCCGGGACAGTACTATGGCTACACCTTC. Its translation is CAWKRPGQYYGYTF.

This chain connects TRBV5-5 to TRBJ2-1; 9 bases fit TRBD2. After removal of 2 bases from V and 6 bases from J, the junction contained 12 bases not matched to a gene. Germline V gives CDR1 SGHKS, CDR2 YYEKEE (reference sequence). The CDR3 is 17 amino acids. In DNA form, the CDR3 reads TGTGCCAGCAGCTTTTTGGTGCACCTAGCGGGGTCCAATGAGCAGTTCTTC. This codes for CASSFLVHLAGSNEQFF.

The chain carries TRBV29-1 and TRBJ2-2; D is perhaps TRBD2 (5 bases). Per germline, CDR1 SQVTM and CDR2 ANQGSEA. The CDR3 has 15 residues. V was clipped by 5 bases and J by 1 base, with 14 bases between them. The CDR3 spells CSVSGLPLNTGELFF. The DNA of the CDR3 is TGCAGCGTTTCCGGACTGCCCTTGAACACCGGGGAGCTGTTTTTT.

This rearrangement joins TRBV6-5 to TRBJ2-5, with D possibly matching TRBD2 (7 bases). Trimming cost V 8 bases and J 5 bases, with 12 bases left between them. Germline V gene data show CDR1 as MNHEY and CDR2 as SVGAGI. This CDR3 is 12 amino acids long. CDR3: CASGGAWETQYF. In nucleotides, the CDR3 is TGTGCCAGCGGGGGGGCTTGGGAGACCCAGTACTTC.

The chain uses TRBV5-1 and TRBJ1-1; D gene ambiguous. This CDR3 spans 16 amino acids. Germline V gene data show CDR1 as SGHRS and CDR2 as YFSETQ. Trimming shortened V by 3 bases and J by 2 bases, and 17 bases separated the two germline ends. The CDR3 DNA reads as TGCGCCAGCAGCTCCTCAAGACCGACACCTAACACTGAAGCTTTCTTT. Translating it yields CASSSSRPTPNTEAFF.

In DNA form, the CDR3 reads TGTGCCAGCTCACCATTGGAGCCCTCGAAGGTGAACACTGAAGCTTTCTTT. Translated, it gives CASSPLEPSKVNTEAFF. This chain links TRBV18 with TRBJ1-1; D remains ambiguous. The CDR3 spans 17 residues. CDR1 is KGHSH, CDR2 LQKENI, per germline. V lost 2 bases and J lost 0, with 16 bases in between.

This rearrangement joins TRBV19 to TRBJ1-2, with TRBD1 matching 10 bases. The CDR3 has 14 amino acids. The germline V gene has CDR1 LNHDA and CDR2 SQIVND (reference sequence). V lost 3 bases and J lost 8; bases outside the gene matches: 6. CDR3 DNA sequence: TGTGCCAGTAGTATCCGTGGACAGGGGGGCGGCTACACCTTC. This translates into CASSIRGQGGGYTF.

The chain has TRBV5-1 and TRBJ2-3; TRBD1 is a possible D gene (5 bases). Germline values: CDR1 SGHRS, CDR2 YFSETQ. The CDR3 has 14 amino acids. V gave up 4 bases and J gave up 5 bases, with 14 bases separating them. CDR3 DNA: TGCGCCAGCAGCCTTCAGGGTAACCTAGATACGCAGTATTTT. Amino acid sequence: CASSLQGNLDTQYF.

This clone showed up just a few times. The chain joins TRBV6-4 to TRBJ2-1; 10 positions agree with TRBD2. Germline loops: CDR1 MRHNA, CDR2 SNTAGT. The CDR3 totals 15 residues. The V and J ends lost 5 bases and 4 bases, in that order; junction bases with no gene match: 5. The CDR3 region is CASSPGTSEYNEQFF. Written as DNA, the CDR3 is TGTGCCAGCAGTCCCGGGACTAGCGAATACAATGAGCAGTTCTTC.

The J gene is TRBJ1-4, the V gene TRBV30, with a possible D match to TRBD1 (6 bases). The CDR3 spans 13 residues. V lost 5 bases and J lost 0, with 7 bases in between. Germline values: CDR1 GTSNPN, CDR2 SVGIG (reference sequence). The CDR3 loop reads CAWYRATNEKLFF. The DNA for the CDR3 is TGTGCCTGGTACAGGGCAACTAATGAAAAACTGTTTTTT. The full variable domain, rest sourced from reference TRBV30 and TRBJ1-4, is SQTIHQWPATLVQPVGSPLSLECTVEGTSNPNLYWYRQAAGRGLQLLFYSVGIGQISSEVPQNLSASRPQDRQFILSSKKLLLSDSGFYLCAWYRATNEKLFFGSGTQLSVL.